This T cell receptor (beta chain) came from a study of CD8 T cells in ankylosing spondylitis. Study conclusions and caveats: The study looked at matched synovial fluid samples from ankylosing spondylitis patients. Disease-linked clones were reported to be significantly enriched there.

TCRdb called the 5' RACE reads again in MiXCR, with one record for every CDR3 protein. The table records about 130,000 distinct CDR3 sequences, 9.3% of them present only once. The J segment lost 4 bases and the V segment lost 4 bases, leaving 1 base of the junction unmatched. CDR1 is SGHVS and CDR2 is FNYEAQ in the germline V gene. This CDR3 has 15 residues. Remarks on this clonotype: The antigen is unknown.

The J gene is TRBJ2-1, the V gene TRBV7-6, with 13 bases fitting TRBD2. Sequencing was done on a sample of blood, either unsorted or a sorted T cell fraction (not recorded which). The clonotype originates from a male donor with ankylosing spondylitis or in good health (not recorded which). Written as DNA, the CDR3 is TGTGCCAGCAGCTGGACTAGCGGGGGATACAATGAGCAGTTCTTC. Translation: CASSWTSGGYNEQFF.